This T cell receptor beta chain emerged from a study of T cells expressing NK-cell markers. The study, taken as a whole, reports: Specificity for HCMV among expanded NKG2C+ T cell clones was not established. In a few donors, these clonotypes also led the CD3+CD56-NKG2C+ fraction. Each of several donors carried dominant NKG2C+ clonotypes accounting for about 1.0-7.0% of CD8+ T cells.

TCRdb reprocessed the 5' RACE reads and reports one entry per CDR3 protein, with no DNA. The listing contains fewer than 400,000 distinct CDR3 sequences. CDR1 is SGHKS, CDR2 YYEKEE, per germline (reference sequence). This CDR3 is 17 amino acids long. As to this clonotype: Its antigen is unidentified.

The chain joins TRBV5-5 to TRBJ1-3; TCRdb's D gene call, TRBD1, goes unchecked for lack of DNA. Sequenced input: blood T cells: a sorted CD56 or NKG2C T cell subset, CD4+ or CD8+ T cells, or bulk PBMC T cells (not recorded which). This TCR derives from a man aged 18 to 69 in good health. CDR3 region: CASSLLVEGIAGNTIYF. Variable domain in full (rest from reference TRBV5-5 and TRBJ1-3): DAGVTQSPTHLIKTRGQQVTLRCSPISGHKSVSWYQQVLGQGPQFIFQYYEKEERGRGNFPDRFSARQFPNYSSELNVNALLLGDSALYLCASSLLVEGIAGNTIYFGEGSWLTVV.